A single sample is the source of the 10 T cell receptor beta chains below, sequenced in a study of cytomegalovirus exposure and HLA in healthy donors. PCR was performed using 60 Vbeta and 13 Jbeta primers. Repertoires were generated with immunoSEQ multiplex PCR, while TCRdb's copy carries only in-frame clones and drops some. The repertoire holds around 160,000 clones, with around three quarters as singletons. Source material: PBMCs. These receptors were obtained from a man in his forties or fifties in good health and CMV-seropositive.

V usage is TRBV5-1 and J usage is TRBJ2-2; D unclear. Germline-derived CDR1 and CDR2 are SGHRS and YFSETQ. This CDR3 is 13 amino acids long. The V and J ends lost 0 bases and 8 bases respectively, with 8 bases between them. The CDR3: CASSLDLIGELFF. CDR3 coding DNA: TGCGCCAGCAGCTTGGATTTAATTGGGGAGCTGTTTTTT. Variable domain in full (rest from reference TRBV5-1 and TRBJ2-2): KAGVTQTPRYLIKTRGQQVTLSCSPISGHRSVSWYQQTPGQGLQFLFEYFSETQRNKGNFPGRFSGRQFSNSRSEMNVSTLELGDSALYLCASSLDLIGELFFGEGSRLTVL.

The chain combines TRBV6-6 with TRBJ1-3, with no clear D. Germline CDR1 reads MNHNY; CDR2 reads SVGAGI (reference sequence). This CDR3 comprises 13 residues. V was clipped by 5 bases and J by 2 bases, with 7 bases between them. Written as DNA, the CDR3 is TGTGCCAGCAGTAAGGAGACTGGAAACACCATATATTTT. Its translation is CASSKETGNTIYF.

The chain couples TRBV28 to TRBJ2-2, with 9 bases matching TRBD2. V lost 2 bases, J lost 2 bases, and 3 bases stayed unmatched. In germline, CDR1 is MDHEN, CDR2 SYDVKM. CDR3 length: 16 amino acids. For the CDR3, the DNA is TGTGCCAGCAGTTTAGCTAGCGGGATAAACACCGGGGAGCTGTTTTTT. Translation gives CASSLASGINTGELFF.

The chain links TRBV6-1 to TRBJ1-6; no firm D call. The CDR3 covers 14 residues. Germline-derived CDR1 and CDR2 are MNHNS and SASEGT. The germline V and J ends were trimmed by 5 bases and 7 bases, with 12 bases remaining between them. CDR3 bases: TGTGCCAGCAGTTATCCAGGCGAGAATTCACCCCTCCACTTT. It is translated as CASSYPGENSPLHF.

The chain has TRBV11-2 and TRBJ2-7; TRBD2 is a possible D gene (5 bases). The CDR3 consists of 14 residues. Trimming shortened V by 0 bases and J by 5 bases, and 11 bases separated the two germline ends. CDR1 is SGHAT, CDR2 FQNNGV, per germline. Written as DNA, the CDR3 is TGTGCCAGCAGCTTAGATTCCGCGACTAACGAGCAGTACTTC. This encodes CASSLDSATNEQYF.

This clone was observed once. The V gene is TRBV19, the J gene TRBJ2-7; D gene ambiguous. Germline CDR1 LNHDA, CDR2 SQIVND (reference sequence). The CDR3 is 14 residues long. Deletions cut 3 bases from V and 0 bases from J, with 9 bases between. The CDR3 region is CASSIGRYSYEQYF. DNA of the CDR3: TGTGCCAGTAGTATCGGCAGGTACTCCTACGAGCAGTACTTC.

V gene TRBV9 combines with J gene TRBJ2-7, with D uncertain. CDR1 is SGDLS, CDR2 YYNGEE, per germline. This CDR3 region has 12 residues. V lost 2 bases and J 6 bases, leaving 9 bases between the germline ends. The CDR3 spells CASSVRDSEQYF. The DNA of the CDR3 is TGTGCCAGCAGCGTCCGCGACTCCGAGCAGTACTTC.

CDR3 sequence: CASSLGGNPNTGELFF. The CDR3 DNA reads as TGTGCCAGCAGCTTAGGAGGAAATCCGAACACCGGGGAGCTGTTTTTT. The rearrangement links TRBV11-2 to TRBJ2-2; D gene uncertain. Germline V lookup: CDR1 SGHAT, CDR2 FQNNGV. The CDR3 has 16 amino acids. Trimming pared 1 base from V and 0 bases from J, leaving 9 bases between.

The V gene is TRBV5-1, the J gene TRBJ2-3; 7 bases are a match to TRBD2. The CDR3 totals 14 residues. V shed 4 bases and J 9 bases; nucleotides not matched to a gene: 11. Germline assignment: CDR1 SGHRS and CDR2 YFSETQ. The CDR3 nucleotides read TGCGCCAGCAGCCTCGGACTAGAGGCCTCGACGCAGTATTTT. This gives the protein CASSLGLEASTQYF.

The V gene is TRBV11-2, the J gene TRBJ2-7; 13 bases fit TRBD2. CDR3 size: 17 residues. The germline CDR1 and CDR2 sequences are SGHAT and FQNNGV. The V segment lost 0 bases and the J segment 7 bases; nucleotides outside the gene matches: 9. The CDR3 DNA follows: TGTGCCAGCAGCTTAGAAGTATGGACTAGCGGGAGTGGTGAGCAGTACTTC. It codes for CASSLEVWTSGSGEQYF.